This TCR beta chain derives from a study of cytotoxic CD8 clonotypes in ibrutinib-treated CLL. About the study: After median around 5.5 years, around 15 stayed in remission, about 12 progressed; responses roughly 25 partial, 2 complete.

The assay was immunoSEQ multiplex PCR, and TCRdb's table has in-frame clones only and misses some. The sample contains 200,000 to 250,000 clones, roughly 65% of which appear only once. V shed 5 bases, J shed 6 bases, and the junction held 7 bases outside the gene matches. Germline CDR1 is SEHNR and CDR2 is FQNEAQ (reference sequence). The CDR3 spans 16 residues. This clone turned up a few times. The V and J genes are TRBV7-9 and TRBJ1-4, with 12 bases aligning to TRBD1. This specimen consisted of PBMCs, obtained after 12 months of ibrutinib treatment. The sequence came from a human donor with chronic lymphocytic leukemia. CDR3: CASSQGTGGSYEKLFF. CDR3 nucleotide sequence: TGTGCCAGCAGCCAAGGGACAGGGGGCAGTTATGAAAAACTGTTTTTT.